This TCR beta chain was obtained from a study of T cells in Graves' hyperthyroidism and ophthalmopathy. The study's findings and limits: Separating ophthalmopathy from stable hyperthyroidism was achieved by a 13 V-J model.

There are a few counts of this clonotype. What it recognizes is unknown. Lactation, pregnancy, other autoimmune disease or uncontrolled infection led to exclusion of patients. V gave up 3 bases and J gave up 9 bases; unmatched junction bases: 10. The germline V gene has CDR1 DFQATT and CDR2 SNEGSKA (reference sequence). The CDR3 contains 14 residues. RNA transcripts provided the source from which TCR beta CDR3 regions were amplified. The TCR CDR3 was amplified in a first-round RT-PCR using the HTBI primer set. TCRdb used MiXCR to reprocess the multiplex PCR reads, holding one entry per CDR3 protein. This sample yields about 640,000 distinct CDR3 sequences, of which 20% are seen a single time; about 34% belongs to the top ten.

This chain links TRBV20-1 with TRBJ2-7; 11 nucleotides agree with TRBD1. This clonotype was sampled from a man between 25 and 39 years old with Graves' ophthalmopathy. Sequencing was done on a sample of blood. CDR3 in DNA: TGCAGTGCTAGGGACAGGGGGCAGGGGGCGGGGCAGTACTTC. Protein: CSARDRGQGAGQYF.